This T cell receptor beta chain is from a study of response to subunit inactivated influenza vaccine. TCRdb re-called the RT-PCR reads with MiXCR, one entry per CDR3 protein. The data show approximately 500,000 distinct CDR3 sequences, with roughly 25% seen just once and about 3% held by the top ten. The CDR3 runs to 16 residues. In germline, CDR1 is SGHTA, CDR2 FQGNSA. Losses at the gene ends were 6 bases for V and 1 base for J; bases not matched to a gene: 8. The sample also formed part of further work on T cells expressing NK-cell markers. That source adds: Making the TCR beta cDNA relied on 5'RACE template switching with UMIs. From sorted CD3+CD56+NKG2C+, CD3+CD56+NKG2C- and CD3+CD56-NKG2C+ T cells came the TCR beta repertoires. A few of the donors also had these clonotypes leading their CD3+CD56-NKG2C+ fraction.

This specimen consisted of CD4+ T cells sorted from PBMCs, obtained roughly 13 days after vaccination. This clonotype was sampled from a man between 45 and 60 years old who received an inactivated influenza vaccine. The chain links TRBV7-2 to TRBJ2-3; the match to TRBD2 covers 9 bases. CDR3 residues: CASSYLERGGTDTQYF. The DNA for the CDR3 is TGTGCCAGCAGTTACCTAGAGCGGGGGGGCACAGATACGCAGTATTTT.